The 14 T cell receptor beta chains listed next were all sequenced from one sample in a study of CD8 T cells in Susac syndrome. Reverse transcription of roughly 0.45 to 1 ug RNA was carried out with random hexamers. MiXCR, applied by TCRdb to the immunoSEQ multiplex PCR reads, yields one record per CDR3 protein. The sample shows about 250,000 distinct CDR3 sequences, approximately 92% of them seen only once. The sequenced material came from CD4+ T cells from PBMCs. These receptors were taken from a human donor with multiple sclerosis.

The chain recombines TRBV18 with TRBJ1-1, with D unclear. This CDR3 region has 13 residues. With 4 bases removed from V and 3 bases from J, the gap between germline ends came to 9 bases. Germline V gene data show CDR1 as KGHSH and CDR2 as LQKENI. The CDR3 coding sequence is TGTGCCAGCTCACTGAGAGGAGACACTGAAGCTTTCTTT. It yields the protein CASSLRGDTEAFF.

The genes are TRBV20-1 and TRBJ2-3, with 7 bases aligning to TRBD2. The V and J ends lost 3 bases and 3 bases, in that order; junction bases with no gene match: 6. Germline V gene sequence: CDR1 DFQATT, CDR2 SNEGSKA (reference sequence). The CDR3 covers 14 residues. The CDR3 DNA follows: TGCAGTGCTAGCCGTGCGGGAGCGACAGATACGCAGTATTTT. Encoded protein: CSASRAGATDTQYF.

This chain joins TRBV7-3 and TRBJ1-6; D possibly corresponds to TRBD1 (6 bases). This CDR3 is 14 amino acids long. V lost 5 bases and J 9 bases, leaving 14 bases between the germline ends. From germline, CDR1 is SGHTA and CDR2 FQGTGA. CDR3 residues: CASSGGGSGSPLHF. In DNA form, the CDR3 reads TGTGCCAGCAGCGGAGGGGGTTCAGGTTCACCCCTCCACTTT.

This chain connects TRBV2 to TRBJ2-5; D is perhaps TRBD1 (6 bases). Looked up from germline, CDR1 is SNHLY and CDR2 is FYNNEI. This CDR3 is 15 amino acids long. V was cut by 6 bases and J by 1 base, with 15 bases left in between. The CDR3 reads CASSALRTAQETQYF. CDR3 bases: TGTGCCAGCAGCGCCCTCCGGACAGCCCAAGAGACCCAGTACTTC.

The genes are TRBV3-1 and TRBJ1-5, with D possibly TRBD1 on 5 matching bases. Germline CDR1 LGHDT, CDR2 YNNKEL (reference sequence). This CDR3 has 18 residues. Deletions cut 0 bases from V and 0 bases from J, with 15 bases between. The CDR3 DNA follows: TGTGCCAGCAGCCAAGAGGTCAGGGCCCCATATAGCAATCAGCCCCAGCATTTT. This translates into CASSQEVRAPYSNQPQHF.

Written as DNA, the CDR3 is TGTGCCAGCAGCCCCCGGCCTTGGCCAACTAATGAAAAACTGTTTTTT. This codes for CASSPRPWPTNEKLFF. The chain couples TRBV6-1 to TRBJ1-4; D unclear. Germline V lookup: CDR1 MNHNS, CDR2 SASEGT. The CDR3 runs to 16 residues. Trimming cost V 6 bases and J 0 bases, with 14 bases left between them.

This clonotype was recorded once. The gene calls are TRBV7-9 and TRBJ2-1, with no clear D. The CDR3 is 14 residues long. Germline V gene data show CDR1 as SEHNR and CDR2 as FQNEAQ (reference sequence). Trimming removed 1 base at V and 8 bases at J, with 12 bases between. The CDR3 is CASSLGDRRDEQFF. CDR3 DNA sequence: TGTGCCAGCAGCTTAGGAGACCGTCGGGATGAGCAGTTCTTC.

CDR3 sequence (DNA): TGTGCCAGCAGTTACTCAGGAGGAGAGGGGTACAATGAGCAGTTCTTC. Its protein is CASSYSGGEGYNEQFF. V usage is TRBV6-5 and J usage is TRBJ2-1, with D perhaps TRBD1 or TRBD2 (5 bases each). Germline CDR1 MNHEY, CDR2 SVGAGI. This CDR3 has 16 residues. The V end lost 0 bases, the J end lost 4 bases, and 13 bases lay between the germline ends.

The J gene is TRBJ2-6, the V gene TRBV10-3; D ambiguous. The CDR3 has 14 residues. Germline V gene data show CDR1 as ENHRY and CDR2 as SYGVKD. Trimming took off 3 bases at V and 0 bases at J, with 3 bases between the two ends. CDR3 protein: CAISDGSGANVLTF. The DNA for the CDR3 is TGTGCCATCAGTGATGGCTCTGGGGCCAACGTCCTGACTTTC.

The chain couples TRBV5-4 to TRBJ2-3, with D tentatively TRBD1 or TRBD2 (5 bases each). Trimming removed 4 bases from V and 2 bases from J, with 11 bases in between. CDR1 is SGHNT and CDR2 is YYREEE in the germline V gene (reference sequence). The CDR3 covers 14 residues. This CDR3 reads CASSRDGYTDTQYF. CDR3 DNA sequence: TGTGCCAGCAGCAGGGACGGATACACAGATACGCAGTATTTT.

The chain couples TRBV4-2 to TRBJ1-1; 8 nucleotides align to TRBD1. The germline gives CDR1 LGHNA, CDR2 YNFKEQ. The CDR3 runs 14 residues. J was trimmed by 5 bases and V by 7 bases; bases with no gene match: 9. CDR3 protein: CASTTGGGGTEAFF. The CDR3 DNA reads TGTGCCAGCACCACAGGGGGGGGAGGTACTGAAGCTTTCTTT.

The rearrangement uses TRBV6-2 or TRBV6-3 and TRBJ1-5, with D possibly matching TRBD1 (6 bases). Germline V gene sequence: CDR1 MNHEY, CDR2 SVGEGT. The CDR3 totals 15 residues. The V end was cut by 7 bases, the J end by 3 bases, with 16 bases between. The CDR3 sequence is CASTLGAGNNQPQHF. CDR3 sequence (DNA): TGTGCCAGCACGTTGGGGGCAGGAAACAATCAGCCCCAGCATTTT.

The V and J genes are TRBV2 and TRBJ1-1, with D possibly TRBD1 on 6 matching bases. Germline assignment: CDR1 SNHLY and CDR2 FYNNEI. This CDR3 is 13 amino acids long. V was pared by 5 bases and J by 8 bases, with 15 bases between. CDR3 sequence (DNA): TGTGCCAGCAGTAGCGGACAGCCTACAGAAGCTTTCTTT. Its protein is CASSSGQPTEAFF.

This clonotype has a handful of counts. The chain has TRBV11-2 and TRBJ2-6; D is uncertain. CDR1 and CDR2 (germline): SGHAT, FQNNGV. CDR3 length: 18 residues. Trimming shortened V by 2 bases and J by 0 bases, and 14 bases separated the two germline ends. The CDR3 is CASSLRWKVDSGANVLTF. The CDR3 nucleotides read TGTGCCAGCAGCTTAAGATGGAAGGTGGACTCTGGGGCCAACGTCCTGACTTTC.